This T cell receptor beta chain was identified in a study of CD4+ T cells in melanoma. Study findings and constraints: CD8+ T cell, macrophage and B cell function reportedly correlated with neoantigen-specific CD4+ T cells. Diverse differentiation states were reported for melanoma neoantigen-specific CD4+ T cells.

Assay used: immunoSEQ multiplex PCR; TCRdb lists only in-frame clones, some missing. The data show around 15,000 clones, 60% to 80% seen once. The CDR3 covers 12 residues. The germline V gene has CDR1 SEHNR and CDR2 FQNEAQ (reference sequence). Worth noting for this clone: Its antigen is still unknown. The junction shows a germline mismatch at one end, possibly a read error.

This TCR was recovered from a human donor with melanoma. The sequenced sample was cells from a culture (not recorded whether cultured in vitro). The chain combines TRBV7-9 with TRBJ2-2; 8 nucleotides match TRBD2. CDR3 sequence reads: CASSPRKRELFF. The DNA of the CDR3 is TGTGCCAGCAGCCCGCGGAAGCGGGAGCTATTTTTT.